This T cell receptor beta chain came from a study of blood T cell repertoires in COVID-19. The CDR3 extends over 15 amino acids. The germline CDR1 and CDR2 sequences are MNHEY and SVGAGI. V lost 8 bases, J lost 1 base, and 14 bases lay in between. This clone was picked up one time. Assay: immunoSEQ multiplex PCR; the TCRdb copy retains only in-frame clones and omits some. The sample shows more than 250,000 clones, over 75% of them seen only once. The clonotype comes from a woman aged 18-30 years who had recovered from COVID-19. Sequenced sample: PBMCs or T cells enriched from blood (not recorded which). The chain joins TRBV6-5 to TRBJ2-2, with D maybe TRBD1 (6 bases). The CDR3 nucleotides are TGTGCCAGCCATCTCACAGGGCTGAACACCGGGGAGCTGTTTTTT. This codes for CASHLTGLNTGELFF.